Presented here are 25 T cell receptor beta chains from one specimen sequenced in a study of T cell responses to AZD1222 COVID-19 vaccine (dated by TCRdb to the early 2020s). Library prep was done by the immunoSEQ multiplex PCR assay. Entries here come from immuneACCESS through TCRdb and include only in-frame sequences with V and J called. Some clones fail to appear in such tables; in the studies checked, an unresolved V gene covers under half of the shortfall, and the cause of the remainder is unknown. This sample holds about 130,000 clones; around 90% were observed only once. The top ten constitute approximately 7% of the sample. The sample's time point, from its label and the paper: baseline before first vaccination. Specimen: peripheral blood, collected on day 0 of AZD1222 vaccination. The source is an adult in good health.

The chain has TRBV9 and TRBJ1-6; 11 nucleotides agree with TRBD1. Trimming cost V 4 bases and J 5 bases; bases outside gene matches: 2. Per the germline V gene, CDR1 is SGDLS and CDR2 is YYNGEE. The CDR3 consists of 15 residues. CDR3 region: CASSRTGGNNSPLHF. DNA of the CDR3: TGTGCCAGCAGCCGGACAGGGGGCAATAATTCACCCCTCCACTTT.

This sequence joins TRBV2 and TRBJ1-4, with D perhaps TRBD1 (5 bases). From germline, CDR1 is SNHLY and CDR2 FYNNEI. V lost 4 bases and J lost 0, with 6 bases in between. This CDR3 has 14 amino acids. The DNA for the CDR3 is TGTGCCAGCAGTGGACAGACAACTAATGAAAAACTGTTTTTT. It encodes CASSGQTTNEKLFF. Full variable domain (rest looked up from reference TRBV2 and TRBJ1-4): EPEVTQTPSHQVTQMGQEVILRCVPISNHLYFYWYRQILGQKVEFLVSFYNNEISEKSEIFDDQFSVERPDGSNFTLKIRSTKLEDSAMYFCASSGQTTNEKLFFGSGTQLSVL.

The genes are TRBV19 and TRBJ1-1; D remains ambiguous. Germline V lookup: CDR1 LNHDA, CDR2 SQIVND (reference sequence). The CDR3 extends over 13 amino acids. Trimming shortened V by 5 bases and J by 3 bases, and 10 bases separated the two germline ends. The CDR3 region is CASSVKGDTEAFF. The CDR3 bases are TGTGCCAGTAGTGTAAAGGGTGACACTGAAGCTTTCTTT.

J is TRBJ2-2 and V is TRBV29-1; D remains ambiguous. Deletions cut 4 bases from V and 0 bases from J, with 9 bases between. The CDR3 runs to 14 residues. Germline V lookup: CDR1 SQVTM, CDR2 ANQGSEA. CDR3 nucleotide sequence: TGCAGCGTTGCATCCGTCACGAACACCGGGGAGCTGTTTTTT. This encodes CSVASVTNTGELFF.

This clone was picked up a small number of times. The chain employs TRBV15 and TRBJ1-2; TRBD1 might be the D (6 bases). Trimming pared 4 bases from V and 4 bases from J, leaving 16 bases between. This CDR3 region has 15 residues. Germline loops: CDR1 LNHNV, CDR2 YYDKDF (reference sequence). The CDR3 DNA reads as TGTGCCACCAGCACCCCCGACAGGTCCGTCTATGGCTACACCTTC. Translated: CATSTPDRSVYGYTF. The entire variable domain, with the rest obtained from reference TRBV15 and TRBJ1-2, is as follows: DAMVIQNPRYQVTQFGKPVTLSCSQTLNHNVMYWYQQKSSQAPKLLFHYYDKDFNNEADTPDNFQSRRPNTSFCFLDIRSPGLGDTAMYLCATSTPDRSVYGYTFGSGTRLTVV.

This chain connects TRBV6-4 to TRBJ2-6, with 7 bases lining up with TRBD2. The CDR3 sequence is 16 residues long. Losses at the gene ends were 11 bases for V and 0 bases for J; bases not matched to a gene: 10. The V gene's germline CDR1 is MRHNA and CDR2 SNTAGT. The CDR3 bases are TGTGCCTTTCGAACTAGCGATGGCTCTGGGGCCAACGTCCTGACTTTC. It yields the protein CAFRTSDGSGANVLTF.

This clone has just a few counts. This rearrangement joins TRBV27 to TRBJ1-5; D uncertain. The germline V gene has CDR1 MNHEY and CDR2 SMNVEV (reference sequence). This CDR3 is 15 amino acids long. V was cut by 3 bases and J by 0 bases, with 9 bases left in between. The CDR3: CASSFYGDSNQPQHF. CDR3 DNA sequence: TGTGCCAGCAGTTTTTATGGGGATAGCAATCAGCCCCAGCATTTT.

This clone turned up a few times. The chain links TRBV28 to TRBJ1-2; 8 positions agree with TRBD1. The CDR3 contains 16 residues. Germline CDR1 MDHEN, CDR2 SYDVKM. Trimming at V came to 2 bases and at J to 7 bases, leaving 12 bases not matched to a gene. CDR3 residues: CASSLLGQGRTGGYTF. CDR3 sequence (DNA): TGTGCCAGCAGTTTACTTGGACAGGGTCGAACGGGTGGCTACACCTTC.

The CDR3 region is CASSRGRGNGETQYF. The CDR3 nucleotides are TGTGCCAGCAGCCGGGGGAGAGGGAATGGGGAGACCCAGTACTTC. J is TRBJ2-5 and V is TRBV7-8, with D maybe TRBD2 (6 bases). Trimming left V 5 bases short and J 5 bases short, with 18 bases between. The germline V gene has CDR1 SGHVS and CDR2 FQNEAQ. The CDR3 covers 15 residues.

This clone was observed once. The J gene is TRBJ2-1, the V gene TRBV11-2; 10 nucleotides line up with TRBD2. The CDR3 spans 17 residues. CDR1 SGHAT and CDR2 FQNNGV come from the germline V gene. The ends lost 5 bases at V and 0 bases at J; junction bases unmatched: 7. This CDR3 reads CASSKRLAGPSYNEQFF. As DNA, the CDR3 is TGTGCCAGCAGCAAGCGACTAGCGGGCCCCTCCTACAATGAGCAGTTCTTC.

The chain combines TRBV9 with TRBJ2-7; a weak D match, TRBD2 (6 bases). V shed 0 bases and J shed 0 bases, with 7 bases lying between them. The CDR3 contains 14 residues. CDR1 is SGDLS and CDR2 is YYNGEE in the germline V gene. This CDR3 is CASSVDGGSYEQYF. In nucleotides, the CDR3 is TGTGCCAGCAGCGTAGACGGGGGCTCCTACGAGCAGTACTTC.

V and J are TRBV4-1 and TRBJ1-6, with D possibly matching TRBD1 (6 bases). The CDR3 loop spans 16 amino acids. Germline assignment: CDR1 MGHRA and CDR2 YSYEKL. V gave up 5 bases and J gave up 9 bases, with 20 bases separating them. The chain's CDR3 is CASSIREPIGGSPLHF. CDR3 in DNA: TGCGCCAGCAGCATTAGGGAGCCCATAGGGGGTTCACCCCTCCACTTT.

The chain uses TRBV28 and TRBJ2-7; D not resolved. Germline CDR1 is MDHEN and CDR2 is SYDVKM. The CDR3 runs to 11 residues. V was trimmed by 4 bases and J by 3 bases, leaving 4 bases between them. The CDR3 DNA sequence: TGTGCCAGCAGTTCCCTCTACGAGCAGTACTTC. Its translation is CASSSLYEQYF. The full variable domain, completed using reference TRBV28 and TRBJ2-7, is DVKVTQSSRYLVKRTGEKVFLECVQDMDHENMFWYRQDPGLGLRLIYFSYDVKMKEKGDIPEGYSVSREKKERFSLILESASTNQTSMYLCASSSLYEQYFGPGTRLTVT.

This sequence joins TRBV3-1 (or the pseudogene TRBV3-2) and TRBJ1-1; D unclear. The germline V gene has CDR1 LGHDT and CDR2 YNNKEL (reference sequence). Trimming cost V 0 bases and J 1 base, with 9 bases left between them. The CDR3 totals 15 residues. In DNA form, the CDR3 reads TGTGCCAGCAGCCAAGAATTCGTAGAGAACACTGAAGCTTTCTTT. It translates to CASSQEFVENTEAFF.

The chain carries TRBV7-9 and TRBJ2-7; TRBD1 matches 8 bases. The CDR3 extends over 12 amino acids. The germline CDR1 and CDR2 sequences are SEHNR and FQNEAQ (reference sequence). The trim removed 3 bases at V and 10 bases at J, leaving 5 bases unmatched. The CDR3 sequence: CASSLGQALQYF. CDR3 coding DNA: TGTGCCAGCAGCTTGGGACAGGCACTACAGTACTTC.

The sample holds a few counts of this clone. The chain links TRBV6-5 to TRBJ1-5; D is possibly TRBD1 (5 bases). Germline V gives CDR1 MNHEY, CDR2 SVGAGI. The CDR3 is 15 residues long. Trimming removed 6 bases from V and 6 bases from J, with 18 bases in between. Written as DNA, the CDR3 is TGTGCCAGCAGATCACAGGACCAAGTCGGTCAGCCCCAGCATTTT. It is translated as CASRSQDQVGQPQHF.

The chain uses TRBV3-1 (or the pseudogene TRBV3-2) and TRBJ1-4; a possible D gene is TRBD1 (5 bases). Trimming removed 3 bases from V and 6 bases from J, with 14 bases in between. Germline V gives CDR1 LGHDT, CDR2 YNNKEL (reference sequence). This CDR3 spans 15 amino acids. CDR3 in amino acids: CASSHNSGADEKLFF. Here the CDR3 DNA reads TGTGCCAGCAGCCACAACAGCGGGGCGGATGAAAAACTGTTTTTT.

The rearrangement uses TRBV5-4 and TRBJ2-3, with 8 bases that match TRBD2. Germline values: CDR1 SGHNT, CDR2 YYREEE (reference sequence). The trim removed 6 bases at V and 0 bases at J, leaving 9 bases unmatched. The CDR3 is made up of 16 amino acids. The CDR3 DNA reads TGTGCCAGCACCTTAGGCGGGACTAGAAGCACAGATACGCAGTATTTT. Its translation is CASTLGGTRSTDTQYF.

V gene TRBV7-8 combines with J gene TRBJ2-7, with D uncertain. V shed 2 bases and J shed 1 base, with 6 bases lying between them. CDR1 is SGHVS, CDR2 FQNEAQ, per germline. This CDR3 contains 13 residues. The CDR3 loop is CASSLSRSYEQYF. CDR3 in DNA: TGTGCCAGCAGCTTAAGTCGATCCTACGAGCAGTACTTC.

The J gene is TRBJ1-2, the V gene TRBV6-2 or TRBV6-3; tentative D call: TRBD1 (5 bases). Per germline, CDR1 MNHEY and CDR2 SVGEGT. This CDR3 is built from 13 residues. Trimming took off 0 bases at V and 8 bases at J, with 10 bases between the two ends. For the CDR3, the DNA is TGTGCCAGCAGTTACTCGGCGGGGCAGGGCTACACCTTC. The encoded protein is CASSYSAGQGYTF.

This clone has more than one count but fewer than ten. In DNA form, the CDR3 reads TGTGCCAGCAGCTCCCGGGACGGCCAAGAGACCCAGTACTTC. Translated, it gives CASSSRDGQETQYF. The chain recombines TRBV5-4 with TRBJ2-5; D may correspond to TRBD1 or TRBD2 (5 bases each). V was shortened by 3 bases and J by 1 base, with 10 bases between the two germline ends. The CDR3 has 14 residues. Germline CDR1 SGHNT, CDR2 YYREEE (reference sequence).

This clone showed up just a few times. The genes are TRBV9 and TRBJ1-4; 7 bases align to TRBD1. Germline V gene data show CDR1 as SGDLS and CDR2 as YYNGEE. J gave up 2 bases and V 6 bases, and 7 bases lay outside the gene matches. This CDR3 contains 15 residues. The DNA of the CDR3 is TGTGCCAGCACGCGGAGACAGGGTACTAATGAAAAACTGTTTTTT. As protein: CASTRRQGTNEKLFF.

This chain connects TRBV2 to TRBJ1-1; D is perhaps TRBD1 (6 bases). The CDR3 runs to 14 residues. The V and J ends lost 5 bases and 5 bases respectively, with 15 bases between them. The germline CDR1 and CDR2 sequences are SNHLY and FYNNEI. The CDR3 protein is CASSQQGTGTEAFF. The CDR3, as DNA: TGTGCCAGCAGTCAACAGGGTACGGGGACTGAAGCTTTCTTT.

The chain joins TRBV24-1 to TRBJ2-2, with 13 bases matching TRBD2. CDR3 length: 24 amino acids. V lost 5 bases, J lost 8 bases, and 31 bases stayed unmatched. Germline CDR1 and CDR2: KGHDR and SFDVKD. The CDR3 loop is CATSVGWGGFGLAGVGYFGGELFF. For the CDR3, the DNA is TGTGCCACCAGTGTCGGATGGGGGGGCTTCGGACTAGCGGGAGTAGGATATTTTGGAGGGGAGCTGTTTTTT.

The chain couples TRBV20-1 to TRBJ2-5, with 7 bases identical to TRBD2. The germline V gene has CDR1 DFQATT and CDR2 SNEGSKA (reference sequence). V trimming: 5 bases; J trimming: 9 bases; junction bases outside the gene matches: 6. The CDR3 is 11 residues long. This CDR3 is CSAAGVMAQYF. CDR3 sequence (DNA): TGCAGTGCTGCGGGGGTTATGGCCCAGTACTTC.